A selection of T cell receptor beta chains follows, all from one sample in a study of control samples from healthy donors and cancer patients. This table comes from immunoSEQ multiplex PCR, and its TCRdb copy is limited to in-frame clones, with some not included. The sample carries 48,000 or so clones, roughly 93% recorded once. Sequenced: PBMCs. The origin of the receptors is a woman aged 45 to 65 with head and neck cancer. Both conserved end residues are part of each CDR3. A D gene is named only where the DNA matches it firmly. Size is omitted from some rows. Given values are once, few, many or a class for expanded clones.

J gene: TRBJ2-3
V gene: TRBV5-1
D gene: TRBD2
clone size: NA
CDR3 DNA: TGCGCCAGCAGCCCCCCGGGGAGGGCAGATACGCAGTATTTT
CDR3 protein: CASSPPGRADTQYF

J gene: TRBJ2-1
V gene: TRBV9
D gene: TRBD2
clone size: once
CDR3 DNA: TGTGCCAGCAGCGTAGGACTAGCCTCCAGCTACAATGAGCAGTTCTTC
CDR3 protein: CASSVGLASSYNEQFF

J gene: TRBJ1-1
V gene: TRBV30
D gene: TRBD1
clone size: NA
CDR3 DNA: TGTGCCTGGAGTGTATTAAAAGACAGGGGGGACACTGAAGCTTTCTTT
CDR3 protein: CAWSVLKDRGDTEAFF

J gene: TRBJ1-1
V gene: TRBV28
D gene: TRBD1
clone size: NA
CDR3 DNA: TGTGCCAGCAGTTTATCCCCTACAGGGGGGAACACTGAAGCTTTCTTT
CDR3 protein: CASSLSPTGGNTEAFF

J gene: TRBJ1-1
V gene: TRBV6-5
D gene: NA
clone size: NA
CDR3 DNA: TGTGCCAGCAGTTACTCTCTGGCAGGGCGGAACACTGAAGCTTTCTTT
CDR3 protein: CASSYSLAGRNTEAFF

J gene: TRBJ2-1
V gene: TRBV4-1
D gene: TRBD2
clone size: NA
CDR3 DNA: TGCGCCAGCAGCCCCGTACAGGCCGCCGGGAGGGATGAGCAGTTCTTC
CDR3 protein: CASSPVQAAGRDEQFF

J gene: TRBJ2-3
V gene: TRBV18
D gene: NA
clone size: NA
CDR3 DNA: TGTGCCAGCTCACTAAAAAATACGCAGTATTTT
CDR3 protein: CASSLKNTQYF

J gene: TRBJ2-7
V gene: TRBV6-5
D gene: TRBD1
clone size: NA
CDR3 DNA: TGTGCCAGCAGTCTTGAGGGACAGCACTACGAGCAGTACTTC
CDR3 protein: CASSLEGQHYEQYF

J gene: TRBJ1-1
V gene: TRBV29-1
D gene: NA
clone size: NA
CDR3 DNA: TGCAGCGTTGAATCCTTGGGGAACACTGAAGCTTTCTTT
CDR3 protein: CSVESLGNTEAFF

J gene: TRBJ1-2
V gene: TRBV2
D gene: TRBD1
clone size: NA
CDR3 DNA: TGTGCCAGCAGTGAGGAACAGGGGGCCGAAGGCTACACCTTC
CDR3 protein: CASSEEQGAEGYTF

J gene: TRBJ1-3
V gene: TRBV7-8
D gene: NA
clone size: once
CDR3 DNA: TGTGCCAGCAGCTACAGGAATGGAAACACCATATATTTT
CDR3 protein: CASSYRNGNTIYF

J gene: TRBJ2-2
V gene: TRBV5-4
D gene: TRBD2
clone size: NA
CDR3 DNA: TGTGCCAGCAGCTATCCAGGGACTAGCGGAAACACCGGGGAGCTGTTTTTT
CDR3 protein: CASSYPGTSGNTGELFF

J gene: TRBJ1-2
V gene: TRBV11-2
D gene: NA
clone size: NA
CDR3 DNA: TGTGCCAGCAGCTCCTGGAGGGACTATGGCTACACCTTC
CDR3 protein: CASSSWRDYGYTF

J gene: TRBJ1-1
V gene: TRBV5-1
D gene: NA
clone size: NA
CDR3 DNA: TGCGCCAGCAGCTTAGGAGGGAACACTGAAGCTTTCTTT
CDR3 protein: CASSLGGNTEAFF

J gene: TRBJ2-7
V gene: TRBV7-8
D gene: NA
clone size: NA
CDR3 DNA: TGTGCCAGCAGCTTAGGGTTAGGGCGGCACTCCTACGAGCAGTACTTC
CDR3 protein: CASSLGLGRHSYEQYF

J gene: TRBJ2-6
V gene: TRBV12-5
D gene: NA
clone size: NA
CDR3 DNA: TGTGCTAGTGGCCATAGCTCTGGGGCCAACGTCCTGACTTTC
CDR3 protein: CASGHSSGANVLTF

J gene: TRBJ1-1
V gene: TRBV6-5
D gene: NA
clone size: NA
CDR3 DNA: TGTGCCAGCAGTTACTCGGCATTATTGAACACTGAAGCTTTCTTT
CDR3 protein: CASSYSALLNTEAFF

J gene: TRBJ2-2
V gene: TRBV5-1
D gene: NA
clone size: NA
CDR3 DNA: TGCGCCAGCAGCTTGGACAGCCGCAACGGGGAGCTGTTTTTT
CDR3 protein: CASSLDSRNGELFF

J gene: TRBJ2-7
V gene: TRBV28
D gene: NA
clone size: NA
CDR3 DNA: TGTGCCAGCAGGTTACCGGGACCCGGGACCGACGAGCAGTACTTC
CDR3 protein: CASRLPGPGTDEQYF

J gene: TRBJ2-1
V gene: TRBV18
D gene: NA
clone size: NA
CDR3 DNA: TGTGCCAGCTCACCACAGGGGGGTCTCTCCTACAATGAGCAGTTCTTC
CDR3 protein: CASSPQGGLSYNEQFF

J gene: TRBJ2-1
V gene: TRBV4-2
D gene: NA
clone size: once
CDR3 DNA: TGTGCCAGCAGCCAAGATGGGGCCGCGGGCGATGAGCAGTTCTTC
CDR3 protein: CASSQDGAAGDEQFF

J gene: TRBJ2-2
V gene: TRBV5-4
D gene: NA
clone size: once
CDR3 DNA: TGTGCCAGCAGCCCTCGGACAGACACCCTGGGAAACACCGGGGAGCTGTTTTTT
CDR3 protein: CASSPRTDTLGNTGELFF

J gene: TRBJ1-1
V gene: TRBV7-9
D gene: NA
clone size: NA
CDR3 DNA: TGTGCCAGCAGCCTTGAGGGGGCTTTCTTT
CDR3 protein: CASSLEGAFF

J gene: TRBJ2-1
V gene: TRBV6-5
D gene: NA
clone size: once
CDR3 DNA: TGTGCCAGCAGTCCCGGCCAGGTCTACAATGAGCAGTTCTTC
CDR3 protein: CASSPGQVYNEQFF

J gene: TRBJ2-7
V gene: TRBV30
D gene: NA
clone size: NA
CDR3 DNA: TGTGCCTGGAGTGTTCGAGGGTGGGGGTACGAGCAGTACTTC
CDR3 protein: CAWSVRGWGYEQYF

J gene: TRBJ2-7
V gene: TRBV7-2
D gene: TRBD2
clone size: NA
CDR3 DNA: TGTGCCAGCAGCTCGTCGCGACTAGCGGGGGAGCAGTACTTC
CDR3 protein: CASSSSRLAGEQYF

J gene: TRBJ2-1
V gene: TRBV4-2
D gene: NA
clone size: once
CDR3 DNA: TGTGCCAGCAGCCAAGCCCAGCCGGTCTACAATGAGCAGTTCTTC
CDR3 protein: CASSQAQPVYNEQFF

J gene: TRBJ2-5
V gene: TRBV6-5
D gene: NA
clone size: NA
CDR3 DNA: TGTGCCAGCAGGAAAAGCCCCTCGGGGGACCAGTACTTC
CDR3 protein: CASRKSPSGDQYF

J gene: TRBJ2-3
V gene: TRBV6-2/TRBV6-3
D gene: TRBD1
clone size: NA
CDR3 DNA: TGTGCCAGCAGCCGGACAGGGGGAGGGCAGTATTTT
CDR3 protein: CASSRTGGGQYF

J gene: TRBJ1-5
V gene: TRBV10-3
D gene: NA
clone size: NA
CDR3 DNA: TGTGCCATCAGTGAGGGGCTTAGGGGTTGGAACAATCAGCCCCAGCATTTT
CDR3 protein: CAISEGLRGWNNQPQHF

J gene: TRBJ1-5
V gene: TRBV28
D gene: NA
clone size: NA
CDR3 DNA: TGTGCCAGCAGTTTATACGGGGGTTGGAATCAGCCCCAGCATTTT
CDR3 protein: CASSLYGGWNQPQHF

J gene: TRBJ1-1
V gene: TRBV11-1
D gene: NA
clone size: NA
CDR3 DNA: TGTGCCAGCAGCTTAAGGGGCCGGAATACGAACACTGAAGCTTTCTTT
CDR3 protein: CASSLRGRNTNTEAFF

J gene: TRBJ2-1
V gene: TRBV3-1/TRBV3-2
D gene: NA
clone size: NA
CDR3 DNA: TGTGCCAGCAGCCAAAGGGACCTGTGGGCGAATGAGCAGTTCTTC
CDR3 protein: CASSQRDLWANEQFF

J gene: TRBJ2-5
V gene: TRBV10-1
D gene: TRBD2
clone size: NA
CDR3 DNA: TGCGCCAGCAGTGAAACTAGCGCGCAAGAGACCCAGTACTTC
CDR3 protein: CASSETSAQETQYF

J gene: TRBJ2-3
V gene: TRBV27
D gene: NA
clone size: once
CDR3 DNA: TGTGCCAGCAGTTTATATCTAGGTGGGGGCGTGCATACGCAGTATTTT
CDR3 protein: CASSLYLGGGVHTQYF

J gene: TRBJ2-7
V gene: TRBV6-5
D gene: TRBD1
clone size: NA
CDR3 DNA: TGTGCCAGCAGTCCTCGACAGGGACCGTGGTACGAGCAGTACTTC
CDR3 protein: CASSPRQGPWYEQYF

J gene: TRBJ1-5
V gene: TRBV2
D gene: NA
clone size: NA
CDR3 DNA: TGTGCCAGCACCCGGGGGCTCAATCAGCCCCAGCATTTT
CDR3 protein: CASTRGLNQPQHF

J gene: TRBJ2-1
V gene: TRBV9
D gene: NA
clone size: once
CDR3 DNA: TGTGCCAGCAGCCCCGAGGGGGGGCGGTACAATGAGCAGTTCTTC
CDR3 protein: CASSPEGGRYNEQFF

J gene: TRBJ1-1
V gene: TRBV18
D gene: TRBD1
clone size: once
CDR3 DNA: TGTGCCAGCTCACGGTTAGAGGCCAGGGGGCCTGGCGAGAACACTGAAGCTTTCTTT
CDR3 protein: CASSRLEARGPGENTEAFF

J gene: TRBJ1-2
V gene: TRBV6-5
D gene: NA
clone size: NA
CDR3 DNA: TGTGCCAGCAGTTACTCTGGCAGGCCTCTCTATGGCTACACCTTC
CDR3 protein: CASSYSGRPLYGYTF

J gene: TRBJ1-2
V gene: TRBV16
D gene: NA
clone size: NA
CDR3 DNA: TGTGCCAGCAGCCGTTTGGGGGCTGAAGGCTATGGCTACACCTTC
CDR3 protein: CASSRLGAEGYGYTF

J gene: TRBJ2-1
V gene: TRBV6-6
D gene: NA
clone size: NA
CDR3 DNA: TGTGCCGGTGGGGAAGGCAGGAACAATGAGCAGTTCTTC
CDR3 protein: CAGGEGRNNEQFF

J gene: TRBJ2-7
V gene: TRBV5-6
D gene: NA
clone size: NA
CDR3 DNA: TGTGCCAGCACCGCCGGGACGGCAACCTACGAGCAGTACTTC
CDR3 protein: CASTAGTATYEQYF

J gene: TRBJ2-1
V gene: TRBV23-1
D gene: TRBD2
clone size: few
CDR3 DNA: TGCGCCAGCAGTCAAAGTTACCGCAGCCTACTAGCGGGGGCCCACAATGAGCAGTTCTTC
CDR3 protein: CASSQSYRSLLAGAHNEQFF

J gene: TRBJ2-2
V gene: TRBV7-3
D gene: NA
clone size: NA
CDR3 DNA: TGTGCCAGCAGCCCGGACTCTGGGGACACCGGGGAGCTGTTTTTT
CDR3 protein: CASSPDSGDTGELFF

J gene: TRBJ2-1
V gene: TRBV5-6
D gene: NA
clone size: NA
CDR3 DNA: TGTGCCAGCAGCTTGAAGGGTTGGGACAATGAGCAGTTCTTC
CDR3 protein: CASSLKGWDNEQFF

J gene: TRBJ2-1
V gene: TRBV6-6
D gene: NA
clone size: NA
CDR3 DNA: TGTGCCAGCAGTTACTCCGGGGGGCCGGACAATGAGCAGTTCTTC
CDR3 protein: CASSYSGGPDNEQFF

J gene: TRBJ2-7
V gene: TRBV27
D gene: NA
clone size: NA
CDR3 DNA: TGTGCCAGCAGTTTATCGTGGGACGGGTCCTACGAGCAGTACTTC
CDR3 protein: CASSLSWDGSYEQYF

J gene: TRBJ1-5
V gene: TRBV10-2
D gene: NA
clone size: medium-sized
CDR3 DNA: TGCGCCAGCAGTGAGTCAGGTCAGGGGCGATTTAGCCAGCCCCAGCATTTT
CDR3 protein: CASSESGQGRFSQPQHF

J gene: TRBJ2-3
V gene: TRBV18
D gene: TRBD1
clone size: once
CDR3 DNA: TGTGCCAGCTCACCTACAGGGGCGGAAGATACGCAGTATTTT
CDR3 protein: CASSPTGAEDTQYF

J gene: TRBJ2-7
V gene: TRBV18
D gene: TRBD1
clone size: NA
CDR3 DNA: TGTGCCAGCTCACCAGGGACAGCCTCCTACGAGCAGTACTTC
CDR3 protein: CASSPGTASYEQYF

J gene: TRBJ2-2
V gene: TRBV7-2
D gene: TRBD1
clone size: NA
CDR3 DNA: TGTGCCAGCAGCTCCACGACAGGGGTTATTGGGACCGGGGAGCTGTTTTTT
CDR3 protein: CASSSTTGVIGTGELFF

J gene: TRBJ2-3
V gene: TRBV20-1
D gene: TRBD2
clone size: NA
CDR3 DNA: TGCAGTGCTAGTAGTCTAGCGGGAACCACAGATACGCAGTATTTT
CDR3 protein: CSASSLAGTTDTQYF

J gene: TRBJ2-7
V gene: TRBV2
D gene: NA
clone size: NA
CDR3 DNA: TGTGCCAGCAGTGAAACCCCGACCGGTACCTACGAGCAGTACTTC
CDR3 protein: CASSETPTGTYEQYF